This T cell receptor (beta chain) emerged from a study of cytomegalovirus exposure and HLA in healthy donors. The germline CDR1 and CDR2 sequences are SGDLS and YYNGEE. There are 17 residues in the CDR3. Unmatched junction bases numbered 6, after V lost 3 bases and J lost 0 bases. Primers included in the PCR were 60 Vbeta and 13 Jbeta primers. TCRdb's copy holds only in-frame clones and misses some; the assay was immunoSEQ multiplex PCR. The sample has about 190,000 clones, roughly 80% seen once. This clonotype originated in a woman aged 25 to 45 in good health and CMV-seropositive. The sequencing sample was made of PBMCs. The chain joins TRBV9 to TRBJ2-6; 7 bases line up with TRBD1. The CDR3 nucleotides read TGTGCCAGCAGCGCCAGACAGGGAAGCTCTGGGGCCAACGTCCTGACTTTC. Protein: CASSARQGSSGANVLTF.